This T cell receptor (beta chain) was recorded in a study of T cells in Graves' hyperthyroidism and ophthalmopathy. Findings and caveats of the study: Blood also carried most thyroid clonotypes expanded above 0.001.

Diagnosing involved the use of clinical symptoms, serum thyroxine and TRAb, thyroid ultrasound and orbital computed tomography. This clonotype was observed many times. Its matching antigen is unknown. Trimming cost V 1 base and J 0 bases, with 10 bases left between them. The length of the CDR3 is 14 residues. Germline V gives CDR1 DFQATT, CDR2 SNEGSKA (reference sequence). What was amplified from RNA transcripts were TCR beta CDR3 regions. Carried out on the TCR CDR3, a first-round RT-PCR used the HTBI primer set. TCRdb processed the multiplex PCR reads anew with MiXCR; each CDR3 protein has one entry. This sample yields nearly 600,000 distinct CDR3 sequences, of which approximately 15% are seen a single time; roughly 7% belongs to the top ten.

The rearrangement uses TRBV20-1 and TRBJ2-7; TRBD2 might be the D (6 bases). The material sequenced was blood. The TCR originated in a woman aged 18-35 years with Graves' ophthalmopathy. CDR3 region: CSARGGLSSYEQYF. The CDR3 coding sequence is TGCAGTGCTAGAGGGGGACTCAGCTCCTACGAGCAGTACTTC.